These 28 T cell receptor beta chains came from one sample sequenced in a study of PD-L1 blockade in urothelial cancer. Clones were read by immunoSEQ multiplex PCR, and TCRdb kept only the in-frame ones, dropping some. The sample holds almost 30,000 clones, over 75% seen once. Material: PBMCs, obtained around atezolizumab (anti-PD-L1) treatment. These receptors originate from a middle-aged man with urothelial cancer.

The chain has TRBV5-6 and TRBJ1-4, with 8 bases lining up with TRBD1. The V and J ends lost 4 bases and 6 bases, in that order; junction bases with no gene match: 5. CDR1 SGHDT and CDR2 YYEEEE come from the germline V gene. The CDR3 is 14 amino acids. In nucleotides, the CDR3 is TGTGCCAGCAGCCAAACGACAGGGGATGAAAAACTGTTTTTT. Residues: CASSQTTGDEKLFF.

The chain has TRBV11-2 and TRBJ2-2, with TRBD2 as a possible D gene (6 bases). The CDR3 runs to 17 residues. Trimming took 6 bases from V and 4 from J, leaving 21 bases between them. Germline lookup yields CDR1 SGHAT and CDR2 FQNNGV. The CDR3, as DNA: TGTGCCAGCAGTTTCGCTTGGGGGGACGTTAGCACCGGGGAGCTGTTTTTT. It yields the protein CASSFAWGDVSTGELFF.

The chain employs TRBV5-1 and TRBJ2-7; 9 nucleotides match TRBD1. CDR3 size: 17 residues. CDR1 is SGHRS and CDR2 is YFSETQ in the germline V gene. V lost 1 base, J lost 2 bases, and 10 bases stayed unmatched. CDR3 nucleotides: TGCGCCAGCAGCTTGAAAGCCCCGGGACAGGGAACCTACGAGCAGTACTTC. It encodes CASSLKAPGQGTYEQYF.

The chain recombines TRBV10-3 with TRBJ2-1; 12 nucleotides match TRBD2. This CDR3 spans 16 amino acids. V shed 5 bases and J 0 bases; nucleotides not matched to a gene: 2. Per germline, CDR1 ENHRY and CDR2 SYGVKD. DNA for the CDR3: TGTGCCATCAGTTCGACTAGCGGGAGCTCCTACAATGAGCAGTTCTTC. Translating gives CAISSTSGSSYNEQFF.

J is TRBJ2-7 and V is TRBV6-5; TRBD1 aligns across 9 bases. CDR3 length: 14 amino acids. CDR1 is MNHEY and CDR2 is SVGAGI in the germline V gene. V was clipped by 2 bases and J by 6 bases; unmatched bases: 5. CDR3 DNA sequence: TGTGCCAGCAGTTACGGGACAGGGTTGATCGAGCAGTACTTC. Residues: CASSYGTGLIEQYF.

The CDR3 spells CASSLRRGENEQFF. The CDR3, as DNA: TGTGCCAGCAGCTTGCGCCGGGGGGAAAATGAGCAGTTCTTC. The chain carries TRBV7-6 and TRBJ2-1, with 7 positions matching TRBD2. This CDR3 contains 14 residues. From germline, CDR1 is SGHVS and CDR2 FNYEAQ. Trimming took 3 bases from V and 7 from J; bases not matched to a gene: 6.

V and J are TRBV27 and TRBJ1-2, with D possibly matching TRBD1 (5 bases). Germline CDR1 reads MNHEY; CDR2 reads SMNVEV (reference sequence). CDR3 length equals 15 residues. The V gene lost 7 bases and the J gene lost 2 bases, with 17 bases spanning the gap. In DNA, the CDR3 is TGTGCCAGCACTTCCCTGGGGCTGATGAACTATGGCTACACCTTC. This sequence encodes CASTSLGLMNYGYTF.

This chain joins TRBV30 and TRBJ1-5; TRBD1 is a possible D gene (5 bases). Trimming took off 2 bases at V and 9 bases at J, with 14 bases between the two ends. The length of the CDR3 is 13 residues. Germline V gene sequence: CDR1 GTSNPN, CDR2 SVGIG (reference sequence). CDR3 region: CAWSSAGKGPQHF. CDR3 coding DNA: TGTGCCTGGAGTTCCGCAGGGAAAGGGCCCCAGCATTTT.

The rearrangement links TRBV25-1 to TRBJ2-3, with 7 bases identical to TRBD2. The germline V gene encodes CDR1 MGHDK and CDR2 SYGVNS. The CDR3 consists of 12 residues. With 9 bases clipped from V and 5 bases from J, the junction kept 5 bases outside the gene matches. In nucleotides, the CDR3 is TGTGCCAGGACTAGCCAGGGAGATACGCAGTATTTT. It is translated as CARTSQGDTQYF.

The chain combines TRBV7-6 with TRBJ2-1; 10 bases map to TRBD2. The junction had 8 bases not matched to a gene; V was cut back by 0 bases and J by 6 bases. Germline loops: CDR1 SGHVS, CDR2 FNYEAQ. CDR3 length: 17 residues. The CDR3 DNA reads as TGTGCCAGCAGCTTAGCAGCGGGAGGGCCGGGAGGCAATGAGCAGTTCTTC. This sequence encodes CASSLAAGGPGGNEQFF. Full variable domain (remainder filled in from reference TRBV7-6 and TRBJ2-1): GAGVSQSPRYKVTKRGQDVALRCDPISGHVSLYWYRQALGQGPEFLTYFNYEAQQDKSGLPNDRFSAERPEGSISTLTIQRTEQRDSAMYRCASSLAAGGPGGNEQFFGPGTRLTVL.

The gene calls are TRBV28 and TRBJ1-1; no firm D call. Germline lookup yields CDR1 MDHEN and CDR2 SYDVKM. This CDR3 is built from 12 residues. The V gene lost 6 bases and the J gene lost 1 base, with 6 bases spanning the gap. CDR3 DNA: TGTGCCAGCAGCAACAGGAACACTGAAGCTTTCTTT. Protein product: CASSNRNTEAFF.

The chain recombines TRBV7-9 with TRBJ2-7; 8 bases map to TRBD2. J lost 7 bases, V lost 0 bases, and 14 bases had no gene match. There are 17 residues in the CDR3. Looked up from germline, CDR1 is SEHNR and CDR2 is FQNEAQ (reference sequence). Written as DNA, the CDR3 is TGTGCCAGCAGCTTAGCCCTCTCGGGACTAGGGACGAGGGAGCAGTACTTC. This translates into CASSLALSGLGTREQYF. Drawing the rest from reference TRBV7-9 and TRBJ2-7, the complete variable domain is DTGVSQNPRHKITKRGQNVTFRCDPISEHNRLYWYRQTLGQGPEFLTYFQNEAQLEKSRLLSDRFSAERPKGSFSTLEIQRTEQGDSAMYLCASSLALSGLGTREQYFGPGTRLTVT.

This clone was observed a single time. V is TRBV7-2 and J is TRBJ2-1, with a weak D call TRBD2 (6 bases). The CDR3 runs 15 residues. Between the trimmed V and J ends, which lost 2 bases and 2 bases, there was a span of 10 bases. The germline gives CDR1 SGHTA, CDR2 FQGNSA. The CDR3 bases are TGTGCCAGCAGCTTACGAGCGGGCCCCTACAATGAGCAGTTCTTC. Residues: CASSLRAGPYNEQFF.

The J gene is TRBJ2-2, the V gene TRBV9; a possible D gene is TRBD1 (6 bases). Deletions cut 0 bases from V and 3 bases from J, with 12 bases between. The CDR3 has 16 amino acids. Per the germline V gene, CDR1 is SGDLS and CDR2 is YYNGEE. Here the CDR3 DNA reads TGTGCCAGCAGCGTAGAGCTGCAGGGGTACACCGGGGAGCTGTTTTTT. Its translation is CASSVELQGYTGELFF.

This clone was observed once. V gene TRBV25-1 combines with J gene TRBJ1-1; D is perhaps TRBD1 (5 bases). The CDR3 contains 13 residues. With 3 bases removed from V and 5 bases from J, the gap between germline ends came to 10 bases. The germline V gene encodes CDR1 MGHDK and CDR2 SYGVNS. CDR3 residues: CASSDRGKTEAFF. DNA of the CDR3: TGTGCCAGCAGTGACCGGGGGAAGACTGAAGCTTTCTTT.

The gene calls are TRBV27 and TRBJ2-4; 7 bases match TRBD2. Germline CDR1 is MNHEY and CDR2 is SMNVEV (reference sequence). This CDR3 comprises 17 residues. Trimming removed 2 bases from V and 3 bases from J; junction bases left unmatched: 10. The CDR3 sequence: CASSLRPSGAHKNIQYF. The CDR3 DNA is TGTGCCAGCAGTTTAAGGCCTAGCGGAGCCCACAAAAACATTCAGTACTTC.

This clone was found once. This chain uses TRBV5-1 with TRBJ2-1, with 8 bases aligning to TRBD2. The germline V gene has CDR1 SGHRS and CDR2 YFSETQ. This CDR3 contains 15 residues. With V trimmed by 6 bases and J by 2 bases, 7 bases remained unmatched. CDR3 DNA sequence: TGCGCCAGCAAAGCGGGAGTGGGGCCCTACAATGAGCAGTTCTTC. It yields the protein CASKAGVGPYNEQFF.

The rearrangement uses TRBV18 and TRBJ2-7; TRBD2 agrees at 9 bases. In germline, CDR1 is KGHSH, CDR2 LQKENI. CDR3 size: 13 residues. Trimming cost V 0 bases and J 6 bases; bases outside gene matches: 0. CDR3 protein: CASSPPTSGEQYF. In DNA, the CDR3 is TGTGCCAGCTCACCACCGACTAGCGGCGAGCAGTACTTC. Supplemented by reference TRBV18 and TRBJ2-7, the full variable domain reads NAGVMQNPRHLVRRRGQEARLRCSPMKGHSHVYWYRQLPEEGLKFMVYLQKENIIDESGMPKERFSAEFPKEGPSILRIQQVVRGDSAAYFCASSPPTSGEQYFGPGTRLTVT.

This rearrangement joins TRBV4-1 to TRBJ2-1; TRBD2 matches 10 bases. Germline CDR1 is MGHRA and CDR2 is YSYEKL. This CDR3 region has 13 residues. The ends lost 10 bases at V and 4 bases at J; junction bases unmatched: 4. CDR3 sequence reads: CATGTSVYNEQFF. For the CDR3, the DNA is TGCGCCACCGGGACTAGCGTGTACAATGAGCAGTTCTTC.

The rearrangement links TRBV19 to TRBJ1-1, with a weak D call TRBD1 (5 bases). The germline gives CDR1 LNHDA, CDR2 SQIVND (reference sequence). V was trimmed by 3 bases and J by 1 base, leaving 12 bases between them. The CDR3 is 15 residues long. CDR3 nucleotide sequence: TGTGCCAGTAGTATGGGGGGACGGTGGAACACTGAAGCTTTCTTT. Amino acids: CASSMGGRWNTEAFF.

The rearrangement joins TRBV5-6 to TRBJ1-5; D unresolved. Trimming shortened V by 1 base and J by 11 bases, and 19 bases separated the two germline ends. This CDR3 spans 15 amino acids. Germline V CDR1 and CDR2: SGHDT, YYEEEE. CDR3 region: CASSLSRQDPRAQHF. CDR3 in DNA: TGTGCCAGCAGCTTGAGTCGCCAGGATCCAAGAGCCCAGCATTTT.

This chain joins TRBV14 and TRBJ2-2; TRBD1 matches 9 bases. CDR3 length equals 17 residues. Germline CDR1 SGHDN, CDR2 FVKESK. The J segment lost 5 bases and the V segment lost 1 base, leaving 8 bases of the junction unmatched. CDR3 DNA: TGTGCCAGCAGCCAAGCAACAGGGGGCAGGTATACCGGGGAGCTGTTTTTT. Protein product: CASSQATGGRYTGELFF.

This rearrangement joins TRBV6-6 to TRBJ2-2; 9 nucleotides match TRBD2. The junction had 3 bases not matched to a gene; V was cut back by 6 bases and J by 1 base. Looked up from germline, CDR1 is MNHNY and CDR2 is SVGAGI (reference sequence). The CDR3 totals 15 residues. CDR3 region: CASRVAGENTGELFF. CDR3 bases: TGTGCCAGCAGGGTAGCGGGAGAGAACACCGGGGAGCTGTTTTTT.

The V gene is TRBV19, the J gene TRBJ1-1; 7 bases are shared with TRBD1. The CDR3 runs to 12 residues. Germline CDR1 LNHDA, CDR2 SQIVND (reference sequence). Unmatched junction bases numbered 9, after V lost 3 bases and J lost 14 bases. The CDR3 coding sequence is TGTGCCAGTAGTATCGGCCAGGGGGAGGTCTTCTTT. This gives the protein CASSIGQGEVFF.

This clone has only a few counts. The rearrangement uses TRBV19 and TRBJ2-7, with D unclear. Germline CDR1 LNHDA, CDR2 SQIVND (reference sequence). V lost 3 bases and J lost 2, with 14 bases in between. The CDR3 is 15 amino acids. The CDR3 protein is CASSIAAADTYEQYF. The CDR3 coding sequence is TGTGCCAGTAGTATCGCGGCAGCCGATACCTACGAGCAGTACTTC. Drawing the rest from reference TRBV19 and TRBJ2-7, the complete variable domain is DGGITQSPKYLFRKEGQNVTLSCEQNLNHDAMYWYRQDPGQGLRLIYYSQIVNDFQKGDIAEGYSVSREKKESFPLTVTSAQKNPTAFYLCASSIAAADTYEQYFGPGTRLTVT.

In its sample, this clone was seen a few times. J is TRBJ1-2 and V is TRBV2; TRBD1 might be the D (6 bases). This CDR3 has 13 amino acids. Trimming took 9 bases from V and 7 from J, leaving 18 bases between them. CDR1 SNHLY and CDR2 FYNNEI come from the germline V gene. CDR3: CARQGGGAGGYTF. In DNA form, the CDR3 reads TGTGCCAGGCAAGGCGGGGGCGCGGGTGGCTACACCTTC.

This chain's CDR3 is CALLGGGTQYF. CDR3 coding DNA: TGTGCCCTCCTTGGCGGGGGGACCCAGTACTTC. The J gene is TRBJ2-5, the V gene TRBV30; 7 nucleotides align to TRBD2. With 8 bases clipped from V and 7 bases from J, the junction kept 7 bases outside the gene matches. This CDR3 region has 11 residues. Per the germline V gene, CDR1 is GTSNPN and CDR2 is SVGIG (reference sequence).

The chain uses TRBV6-1 and TRBJ1-2; D not resolved. V was shortened by 1 base and J by 7 bases, with 16 bases between the two germline ends. The CDR3 covers 15 residues. Germline-derived CDR1 and CDR2 are MNHNS and SASEGT. The CDR3 coding sequence is TGTGCCAGCAGTGAAGTGCCGGGAGCTCCTTTTGGCTACACCTTC. Residues: CASSEVPGAPFGYTF.